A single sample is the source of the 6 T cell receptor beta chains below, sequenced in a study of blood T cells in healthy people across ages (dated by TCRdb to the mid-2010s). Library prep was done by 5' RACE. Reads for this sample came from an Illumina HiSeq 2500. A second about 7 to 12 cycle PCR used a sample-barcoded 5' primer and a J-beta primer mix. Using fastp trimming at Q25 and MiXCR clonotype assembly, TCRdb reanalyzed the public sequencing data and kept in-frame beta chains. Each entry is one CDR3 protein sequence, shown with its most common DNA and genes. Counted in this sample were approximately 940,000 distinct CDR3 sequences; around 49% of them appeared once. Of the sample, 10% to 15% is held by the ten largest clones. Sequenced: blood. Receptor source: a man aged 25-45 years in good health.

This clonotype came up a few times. In DNA form, the CDR3 reads TGTGCCAGCAGCGATCCCCGGGGGGGAGGGAATGAGCAGTTCTTC. Translation: CASSDPRGGGNEQFF. The chain uses TRBV21-1 and TRBJ2-1; the DNA was not compared with TRBD2, the D call given in the table. TRBV21-1 is tagged as a pseudogene. The CDR3 is 15 residues long.

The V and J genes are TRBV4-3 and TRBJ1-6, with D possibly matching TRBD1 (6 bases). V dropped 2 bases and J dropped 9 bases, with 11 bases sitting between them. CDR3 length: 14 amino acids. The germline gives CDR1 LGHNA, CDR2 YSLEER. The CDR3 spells CASSQSGGGSPLHF. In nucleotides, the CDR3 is TGCGCCAGCAGCCAAAGCGGAGGGGGTTCACCCCTCCACTTT.

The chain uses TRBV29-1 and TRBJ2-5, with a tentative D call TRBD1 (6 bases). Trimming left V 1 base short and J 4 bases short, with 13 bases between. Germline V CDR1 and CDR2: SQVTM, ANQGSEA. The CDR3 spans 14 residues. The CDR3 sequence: CSVEAPQGRETQYF. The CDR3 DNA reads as TGCAGCGTTGAAGCCCCCCAGGGGCGAGAGACCCAGTACTTC.

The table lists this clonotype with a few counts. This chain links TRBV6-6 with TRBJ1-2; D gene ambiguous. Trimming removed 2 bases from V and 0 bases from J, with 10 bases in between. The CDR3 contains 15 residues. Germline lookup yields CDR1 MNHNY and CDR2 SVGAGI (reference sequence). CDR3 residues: CASSYAAFANYGYTF. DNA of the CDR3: TGTGCCAGCAGTTACGCGGCATTTGCTAACTATGGCTACACCTTC.

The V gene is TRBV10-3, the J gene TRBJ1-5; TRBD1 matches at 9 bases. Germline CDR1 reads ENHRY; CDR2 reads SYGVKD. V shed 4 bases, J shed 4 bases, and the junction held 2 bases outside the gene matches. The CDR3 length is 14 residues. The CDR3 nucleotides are TGTGCCATCAGTGCCGGGACAGGGAATCAGCCCCAGCATTTT. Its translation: CAISAGTGNQPQHF.

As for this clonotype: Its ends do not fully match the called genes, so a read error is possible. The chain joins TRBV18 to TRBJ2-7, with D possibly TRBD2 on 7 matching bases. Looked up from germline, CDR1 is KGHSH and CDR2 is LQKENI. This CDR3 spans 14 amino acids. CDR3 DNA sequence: TGTGCCTGCTCACCGTTGGGGGGGCTCGACGAGCAGTACTTC. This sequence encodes CACSPLGGLDEQYF.